This T cell receptor (beta chain) was sequenced in a study of cytomegalovirus exposure and HLA in healthy donors. 60 Vbeta and 13 Jbeta primers were used in PCR. Profiled with immunoSEQ multiplex PCR; TCRdb holds only in-frame clones, not every one. The sample lists 140,000 or so clones; around 70% were seen once. About this clone itself: The antigen is undetermined.

All donors participated as healthy donors of bone marrow. Findings and limits, study-wide: Previous analysis showed most TCR beta V segments were productive about 87% or about 30% of the time. Reports showed the classifier diagnosing cytomegalovirus status with high specificity and sensitivity. CMV antigen specificity of three CMV-associated chains was confirmed in vitro.

CDR3 size: 13 residues. V lost 5 bases and J lost 10; bases outside the gene matches: 6. Germline V gene lookup returns CDR1 SGHNT and CDR2 YENEEA. The rearrangement links TRBV11-3 to TRBJ1-1; 11 bases match TRBD1. The sequence was collected from a man in his forties in good health and CMV-seronegative. Input material: PBMCs. CDR3 region: CASSAAGTGGAFF. CDR3 nucleotide sequence: TGTGCCAGCAGCGCCGCCGGGACAGGGGGAGCTTTCTTT. Looking up the rest from reference TRBV11-3 and TRBJ1-1 gives the full variable domain: EAGVVQSPRYKIIEKKQPVAFWCNPISGHNTLYWYLQNLGQGPELLIRYENEEAVDDSQLPKDRFSAERLKGVDSTLKIQPAELGDSAVYLCASSAAGTGGAFFGQGTRLTVV.